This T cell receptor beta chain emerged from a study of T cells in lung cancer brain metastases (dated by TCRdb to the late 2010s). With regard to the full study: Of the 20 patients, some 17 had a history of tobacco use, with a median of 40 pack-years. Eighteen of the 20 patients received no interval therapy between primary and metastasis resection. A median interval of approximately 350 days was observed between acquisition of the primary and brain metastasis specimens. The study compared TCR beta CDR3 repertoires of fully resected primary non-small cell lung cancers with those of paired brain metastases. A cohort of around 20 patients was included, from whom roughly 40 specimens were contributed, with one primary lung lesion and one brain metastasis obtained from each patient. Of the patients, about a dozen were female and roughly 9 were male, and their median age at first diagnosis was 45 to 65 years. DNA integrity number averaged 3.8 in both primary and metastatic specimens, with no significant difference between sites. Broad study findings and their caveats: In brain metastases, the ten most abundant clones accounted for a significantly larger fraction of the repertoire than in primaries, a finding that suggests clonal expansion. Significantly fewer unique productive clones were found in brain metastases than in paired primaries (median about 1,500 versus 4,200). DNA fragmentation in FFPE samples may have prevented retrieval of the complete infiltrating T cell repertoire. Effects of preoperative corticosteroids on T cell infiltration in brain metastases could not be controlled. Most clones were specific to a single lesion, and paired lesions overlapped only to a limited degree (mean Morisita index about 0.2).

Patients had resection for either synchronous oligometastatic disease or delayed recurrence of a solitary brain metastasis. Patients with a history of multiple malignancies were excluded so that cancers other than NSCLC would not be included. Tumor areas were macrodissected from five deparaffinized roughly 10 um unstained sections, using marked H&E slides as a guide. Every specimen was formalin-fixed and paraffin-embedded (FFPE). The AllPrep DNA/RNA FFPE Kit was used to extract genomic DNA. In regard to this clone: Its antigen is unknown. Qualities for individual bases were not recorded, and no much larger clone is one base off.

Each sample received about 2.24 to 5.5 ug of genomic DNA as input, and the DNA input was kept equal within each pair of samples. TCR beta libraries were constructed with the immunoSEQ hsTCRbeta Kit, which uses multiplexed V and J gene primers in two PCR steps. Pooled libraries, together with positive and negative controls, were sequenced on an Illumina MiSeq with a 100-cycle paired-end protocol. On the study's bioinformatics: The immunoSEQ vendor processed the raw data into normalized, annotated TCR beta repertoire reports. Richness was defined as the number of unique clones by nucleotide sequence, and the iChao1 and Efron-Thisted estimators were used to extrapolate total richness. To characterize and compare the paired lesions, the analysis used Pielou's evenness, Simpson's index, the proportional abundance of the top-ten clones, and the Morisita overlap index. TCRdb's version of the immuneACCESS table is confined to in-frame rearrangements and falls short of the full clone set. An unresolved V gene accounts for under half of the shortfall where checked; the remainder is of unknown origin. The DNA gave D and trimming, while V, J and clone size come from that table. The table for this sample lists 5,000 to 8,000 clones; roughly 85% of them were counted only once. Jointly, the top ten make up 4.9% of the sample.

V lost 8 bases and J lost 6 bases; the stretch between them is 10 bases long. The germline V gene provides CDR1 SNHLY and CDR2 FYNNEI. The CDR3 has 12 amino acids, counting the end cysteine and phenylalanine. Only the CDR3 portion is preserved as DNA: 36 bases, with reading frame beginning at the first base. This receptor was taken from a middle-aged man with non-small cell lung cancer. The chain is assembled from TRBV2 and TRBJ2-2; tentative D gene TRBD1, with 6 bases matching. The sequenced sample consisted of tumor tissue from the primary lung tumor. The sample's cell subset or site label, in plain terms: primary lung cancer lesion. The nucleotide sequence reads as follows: TGTGCCAGCCAACAGGGACCCGGGGAGCTGTTTTTT. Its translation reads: CASQQGPGELFF.